The present entry profiles one T cell receptor beta chain with its context. This clonotype was detected many times. Which antigen it targets is not known. Base qualities are not provided; no much larger clone lies one nucleotide away. This specimen belongs to a study of CD8 T cells in ankylosing spondylitis (dated by TCRdb to 2015 to 2018). Study-level background: To find TCR variants linked to disease, the study profiled T cell receptor beta repertoires in ankylosing spondylitis patients and healthy donors. The full study cohort comprised 25 ankylosing spondylitis patients and about 110 healthy donors. Peripheral blood was sampled, and synovial fluid was also collected from ankylosing spondylitis patients.

What the authors observed across the whole study: A TCR beta motif made up of fewer than 10 highly homologous amino acid variants appeared to be characteristic of blood from ankylosing spondylitis patients. The disease-linked clones showed a CD8+ phenotype and occurred at relatively low frequencies in peripheral blood. According to the report, matched synovial fluid samples from ankylosing spondylitis patients were significantly enriched for the disease-linked clones. Some motif variants were previously reported in synovial fluid and blood of reactive arthritis patients, suggesting common disease-initiation mechanisms.

The sequencer was an Illumina HiSeq 2500. Quantitative 5'-RACE with molecular barcodes was used to prepare TCR beta libraries. On the authors' methods: To identify disease-linked TCR variants, a new computational method was used, one built on a probabilistic model of VDJ rearrangement. The public reads were reprocessed in TCRdb via fastp at Q25 and MiXCR, keeping in-frame beta chains. Rows merge per CDR3 protein into single entries with the most common DNA and genes. The authors' filters were not applied to this entry. This sample is represented by a few hundred thousand distinct CDR3 sequences; about 7.3% of them were singletons. The ten most abundant clones make up over 12% of the sample. Sequencing was performed on blood, either unsorted or a sorted T cell fraction (not recorded which). This TCR came from a male donor with ankylosing spondylitis.

The CDR3 region has the sequence CASSPLSPGKANEKLFF. Here is the DNA: TGTGCCAGCTCACCCCTTTCCCCCGGGAAGGCTAATGAAAAACTGTTTTTT. Rearrangement joined TRBV18 to TRBJ1-4, with an unclear D gene assignment. Inclusive of the bounding cysteine and phenylalanine, the CDR3 is 17 residues long. Only the CDR3 portion is preserved as DNA: 51 bases, with reading frame beginning at the first base. Sequences KGHSH (CDR1) and LQKENI (CDR2) are obtained from the germline V gene. V loses 3 bases, J loses 3 bases, and the germline ends lie 17 bases apart.